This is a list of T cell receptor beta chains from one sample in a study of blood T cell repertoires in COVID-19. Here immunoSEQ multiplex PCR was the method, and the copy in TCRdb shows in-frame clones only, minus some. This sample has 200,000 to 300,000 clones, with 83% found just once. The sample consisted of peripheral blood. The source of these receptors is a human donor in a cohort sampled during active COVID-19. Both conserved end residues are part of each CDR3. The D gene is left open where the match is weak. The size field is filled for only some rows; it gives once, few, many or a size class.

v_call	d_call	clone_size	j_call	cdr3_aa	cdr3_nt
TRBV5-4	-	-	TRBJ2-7	CASSAEFANYEQYF	TGTGCCAGCAGCGCAGAATTCGCAAACTACGAGCAGTACTTC
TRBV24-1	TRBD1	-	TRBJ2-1	CATSHTGTGDRDEQFF	TGTGCCACCAGTCACACCGGGACAGGGGATCGGGATGAGCAGTTCTTC
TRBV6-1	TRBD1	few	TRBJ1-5	CASSEGTGALGNQPQHF	TGTGCCAGCAGTGAAGGGACAGGGGCCTTGGGCAATCAGCCCCAGCATTTT
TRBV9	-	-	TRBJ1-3	CASSPGSGTTGNTIYF	TGTGCCAGCAGCCCTGGCTCAGGGACTACCGGAAACACCATATATTTT
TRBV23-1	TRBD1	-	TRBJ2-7	CASRRLAPKGAPGYEQYF	TGCGCCAGCCGCCGGCTAGCCCCGAAGGGGGCCCCAGGCTACGAGCAGTACTTC
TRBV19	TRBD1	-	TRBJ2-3	CASSGTADSLTDTQYF	TGTGCCAGTAGTGGGACAGCCGATAGCCTAACAGATACGCAGTATTTT
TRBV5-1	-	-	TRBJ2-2	CASSLVRGTGELFF	TGCGCCAGCAGCTTAGTCCGCGGCACCGGGGAGCTGTTTTTT
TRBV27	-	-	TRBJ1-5	CASGSRVRNQPQHF	TGTGCCAGCGGATCGAGGGTACGAAATCAGCCCCAGCATTTT
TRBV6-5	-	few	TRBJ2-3	CASRQGRLTDTQYF	TGTGCCAGCAGACAGGGGAGGTTAACAGATACGCAGTATTTT
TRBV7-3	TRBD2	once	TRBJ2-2	CASSFGRGDTGELFF	TGTGCCAGCAGCTTCGGGCGGGGGGACACCGGGGAGCTGTTTTTT
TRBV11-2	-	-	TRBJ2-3	CASSPNPTGDTQYF	TGTGCCAGCAGCCCAAACCCCACAGGCGATACGCAGTATTTT
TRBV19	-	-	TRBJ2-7	CASSTLSSYEQYF	TGTGCCAGTAGTACCCTGAGCTCCTACGAGCAGTACTTC
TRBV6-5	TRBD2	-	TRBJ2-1	CASVSSGRGWFF	TGTGCCAGCGTTTCTAGCGGGAGGGGCTGGTTCTTC
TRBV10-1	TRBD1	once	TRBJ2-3	CASSESRQGADTQYF	TGCGCCAGCAGTGAGTCTCGGCAGGGGGCGGATACGCAGTATTTT
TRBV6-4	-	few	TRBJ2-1	CASSDSTNNEQFF	TGTGCCAGCAGTGACTCGACAAACAATGAGCAGTTCTTC
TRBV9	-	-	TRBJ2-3	CASSVGGTSRTLLQNTQYF	TGTGCCAGCAGCGTAGGAGGGACATCTCGAACCCTCCTTCAGAATACGCAGTATTTT
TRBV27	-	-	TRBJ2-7	CASSSVTREQYF	TGTGCCAGCAGTTCGGTAACTAGGGAGCAGTACTTC
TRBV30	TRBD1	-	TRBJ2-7	CAWSVGTGGTYEQYF	TGTGCCTGGAGTGTAGGAACAGGGGGGACCTACGAGCAGTACTTC
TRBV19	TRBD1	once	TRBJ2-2	CASSIGGRGPLISNTGELFF	TGTGCCAGTAGTATAGGGGGCAGGGGGCCCTTAATCTCGAACACCGGGGAGCTGTTTTTT
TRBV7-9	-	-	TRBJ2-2	CASSYIGELFF	TGTGCCAGCAGCTACATCGGGGAGCTGTTTTTT
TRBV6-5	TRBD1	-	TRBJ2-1	CASSPGTGDLHEQFF	TGTGCCAGCAGTCCCGGGACAGGGGATCTCCATGAGCAGTTCTTC
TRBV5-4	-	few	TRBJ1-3	CASSRDSGYSGNTIYF	TGTGCCAGCAGCCGGGACTCGGGATACTCTGGAAACACCATATATTTT
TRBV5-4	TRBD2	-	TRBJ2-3	CASSFGGEGRLDTQYF	TGTGCCAGCAGCTTTGGGGGGGAGGGCCGTCTGGATACGCAGTATTTT
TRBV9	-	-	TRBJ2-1	CASSGGAYNEQFF	TGTGCCAGCAGCGGGGGGGCCTACAATGAGCAGTTCTTC
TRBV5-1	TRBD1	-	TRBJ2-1	CASSRDSHSSYNEQFF	TGCGCCAGCAGCCGGGACAGCCACAGCTCCTACAATGAGCAGTTCTTC
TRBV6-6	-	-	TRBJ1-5	CASSSDWDQPQHF	TGTGCCAGCAGTTCTGACTGGGATCAGCCCCAGCATTTT
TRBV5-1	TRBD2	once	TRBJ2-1	CASNPGGRRGEQFF	TGCGCCAGCAACCCGGGGGGGCGTAGGGGTGAGCAGTTCTTC
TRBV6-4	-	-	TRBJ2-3	CASSDKGHPTDTQYF	TGTGCCAGCAGTGACAAGGGACACCCCACAGATACGCAGTATTTT
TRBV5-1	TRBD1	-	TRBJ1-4	CASSPGTATNEKLFF	TGCGCCAGCAGCCCGGGGACAGCAACTAATGAAAAACTGTTTTTT
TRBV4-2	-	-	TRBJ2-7	CASSLGGGSYEQYF	TGTGCCAGCAGCCTAGGGGGTGGCTCGTACGAGCAGTACTTC
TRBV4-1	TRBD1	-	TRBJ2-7	CASSQVGRGHHEQYF	TGCGCCAGCAGCCAAGTAGGCAGGGGGCATCACGAGCAGTACTTC
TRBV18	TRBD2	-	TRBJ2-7	CASSPRRDSGGPLEQYF	TGTGCCAGCTCACCCCGTCGGGACAGCGGGGGGCCCCTGGAGCAGTACTTC
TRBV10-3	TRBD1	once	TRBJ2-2	CAIRQTGEVGELFF	TGTGCCATCAGGCAGACAGGGGAGGTCGGGGAGCTGTTTTTT
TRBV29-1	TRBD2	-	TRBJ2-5	CSAGGDVGETQYF	TGCAGCGCTGGGGGGGACGTAGGGGAGACCCAGTACTTC
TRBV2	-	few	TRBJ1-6	CASSLLLANSPLHF	TGTGCCAGCAGCCTACTCCTAGCGAACTCACCCCTCCACTTT
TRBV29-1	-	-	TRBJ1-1	CSVLGGGNTEAFF	TGCAGCGTACTTGGGGGGGGAAACACTGAAGCTTTCTTT
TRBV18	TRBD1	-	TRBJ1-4	CASSPPRGQGNEKLFF	TGTGCCAGCTCACCCCCTAGGGGACAGGGGAATGAAAAACTGTTTTTT
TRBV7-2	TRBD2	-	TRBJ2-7	CASSLGLAGTRSSYEQYF	TGTGCCAGCAGCTTGGGACTAGCGGGGACCCGGAGCTCCTACGAGCAGTACTTC
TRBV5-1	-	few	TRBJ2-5	CASSSQETQYF	TGCGCCAGCAGCTCTCAAGAGACCCAGTACTTC
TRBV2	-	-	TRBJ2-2	CASSATGQSYTGELFF	TGTGCCAGCAGTGCGACCGGACAGTCTTACACCGGGGAGCTGTTTTTT